The T cell receptor beta chain under discussion was sequenced for a study of Graves' ophthalmopathy and Graves' hyperthyroidism (dated by TCRdb to the late 2010s). In terms of the full investigation: Peripheral blood samples were taken at the time of initial diagnosis, before any treatment was given. The study used TCR beta repertoire signatures to distinguish Graves' ophthalmopathy from Graves' hyperthyroidism and to predict progression to ophthalmopathy. In total, 135 blood samples were TCR-sequenced: some 43 ophthalmopathy, around 75 hyperthyroidism and roughly 17 hyperthyroidism-to-ophthalmopathy patients. A discovery set of 95 to 100 patients (43 ophthalmopathy, 57 stable hyperthyroidism) was enrolled to explore V-J signatures distinguishing ophthalmopathy from hyperthyroidism. The independent validation cohort included roughly 19 hyperthyroidism patients plus 17 patients who later progressed from hyperthyroidism to ophthalmopathy. In six or seven hyperthyroidism patients, the T-cell repertoires found in thyroid tissue were compared with those found in blood. Following sampling, methimazole starting at 30 mg daily was administered to hyperthyroidism patients, and high-dose intravenous methylprednisolone was administered to ophthalmopathy patients. Points the paper makes about the study in general: In validation, the model predicted ophthalmopathy progression with more than 55% sensitivity and roughly 72% specificity; eleven to twelve predicted patients were CT-confirmed with GO in a median of approximately six months. Sample size was not statistically predetermined, and group allocation was not concealed from the investigators. The 13-signature model separated ophthalmopathy from stable hyperthyroidism with around 90% sensitivity and 81% to 82% specificity in cross-validation, and 80%/75% in the test set. Most of the expanded thyroid clonotypes with a frequency above 0.001 were also detected in blood, and it was suggested that the thyroid immune response may be reflected by blood repertoires.

For repertoire sequencing, the TCR beta CDR3 regions were amplified from RNA transcripts. A first-round RT-PCR used HTBI primers with the Qiagen OneStep RT-PCR kit, followed by a second-round multiplex PCR, size selection and purification. Libraries were sequenced on an Illumina HiSeq2000 using paired-end 100 bp reads. Per the original workflow: Reads were processed with SOAPnuke, discarding reads with adapters, uncalled bases, mean Phred below 15, or no exact constant-primer or identifier match. COPE v1.2.5 was used to merge high-quality paired reads. Unique nucleotide sequences were defined as clonotypes and aligned to IMGT TRB V, D and J references using MiTCR v1.1. Only V-J combinations with frequency above 0.0001 were analysed, covering over 99% of repertoires. For each V-J combination, a TCR clonal expansion and chaos score was defined as F50 clonal expansion divided by the chaos observed in the TCRdist matrix. Welch's t-statistics and random forest were used to narrow the features down to about twelve V-J combinations, which were then fed into a naive Bayes classifier. Thyroid-blood repertoire similarity was quantified with the Morisita-Horn index. TCRdb redid the processing of the public reads, applying fastp at Q25 and MiXCR, and retained in-frame beta chains. Rows with one shared CDR3 protein collapse into an entry with the most common genes and DNA. The V and J calls come from TCRdb's annotation, not from the publication. Recorded for this sample are more than 550,000 distinct CDR3 sequences; about two fifths of them occurred a single time. The ten largest account for 3% to 4% of the sample.

Inclusive of the bounding cysteine and phenylalanine, the CDR3 is 14 residues long. Only the CDR3 DNA stays, 42 bases, in frame from base 1. V sheds 3 bases and J sheds 3 bases, leaving 9 bases between their ends. The germline V gene encodes CDR1 LNHDA and CDR2 SQIVND (reference sequence). The ophthalmopathy patients had moderately to severely active disease, with a Clinical Activity Score of 3 or higher, a NOSPECS grade of 4 or higher, and a disease duration of less than 3 months. Anyone with other autoimmune diseases, uncontrolled infections, pregnancy or lactation was excluded from the study. Diagnosis relied on clinical symptoms, serum thyroxine, TRAb, thyroid ultrasound and orbital computed tomography. PBMCs were isolated from 10 ml of fresh peripheral blood by Ficoll-Paque density gradient centrifugation. Total RNA was extracted using Trizol reagent, and RNA quality was checked on an Agilent 2100 Bioanalyzer.

This clonotype was recorded many times. Its specific antigen is unknown. No much larger clonotype is one base removed from it; base qualities were not supplied. The receptor chain draws on TRBV19 and TRBJ1-3; the D segment cannot be called with confidence. The source is an adult man with Graves' ophthalmopathy. The sample consisted of peripheral blood. The CDR3: CASSMSPGGNTIYF. The nucleotides read TGTGCCAGTAGTATGTCCCCAGGTGGAAACACCATATATTTT.